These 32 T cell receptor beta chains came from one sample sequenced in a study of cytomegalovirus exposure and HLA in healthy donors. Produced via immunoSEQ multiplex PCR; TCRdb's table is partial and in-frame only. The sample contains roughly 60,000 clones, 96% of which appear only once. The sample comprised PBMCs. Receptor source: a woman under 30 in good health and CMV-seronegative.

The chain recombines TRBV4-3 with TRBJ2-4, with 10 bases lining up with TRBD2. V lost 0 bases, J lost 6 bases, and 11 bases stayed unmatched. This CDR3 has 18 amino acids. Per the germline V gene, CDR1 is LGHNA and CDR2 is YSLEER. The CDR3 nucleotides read TGCGCCAGCAGCCAAGATTGGGCCAGCGGGGGGGCCGGAAACATTCAGTACTTC. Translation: CASSQDWASGGAGNIQYF.

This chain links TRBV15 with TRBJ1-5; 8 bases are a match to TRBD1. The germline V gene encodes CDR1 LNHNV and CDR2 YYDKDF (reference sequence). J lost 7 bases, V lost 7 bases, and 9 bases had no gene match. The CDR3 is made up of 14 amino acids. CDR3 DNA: TGTGCCACCACCCAGGACAGGGTGAGACAGCCCCAGCATTTT. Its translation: CATTQDRVRQPQHF.

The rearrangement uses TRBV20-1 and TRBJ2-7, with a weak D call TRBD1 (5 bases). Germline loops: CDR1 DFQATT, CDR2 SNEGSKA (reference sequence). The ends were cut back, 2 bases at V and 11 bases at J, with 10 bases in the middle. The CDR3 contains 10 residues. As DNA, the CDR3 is TGCAGTGCTAGAAGGGGTCGGGAGTACTTC. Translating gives CSARRGREYF.

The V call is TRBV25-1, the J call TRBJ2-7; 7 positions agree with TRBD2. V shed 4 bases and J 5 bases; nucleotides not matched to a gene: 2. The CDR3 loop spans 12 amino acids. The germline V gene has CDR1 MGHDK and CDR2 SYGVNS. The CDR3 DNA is TGTGCCAGCAGTGTGCGGGAGAACGAGCAGTACTTC. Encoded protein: CASSVRENEQYF.

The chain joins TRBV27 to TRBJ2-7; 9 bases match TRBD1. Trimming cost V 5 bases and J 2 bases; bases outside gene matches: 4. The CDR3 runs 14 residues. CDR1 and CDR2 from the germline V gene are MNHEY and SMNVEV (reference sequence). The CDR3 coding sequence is TGTGCCAGCAGTCCGTACAGGGGGCCCTACGAGCAGTACTTC. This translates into CASSPYRGPYEQYF.

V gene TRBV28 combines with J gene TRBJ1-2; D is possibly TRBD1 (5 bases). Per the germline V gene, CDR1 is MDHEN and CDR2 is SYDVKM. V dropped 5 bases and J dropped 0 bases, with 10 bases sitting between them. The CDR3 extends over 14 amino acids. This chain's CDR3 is CASSDRETNYGYTF. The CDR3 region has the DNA TGTGCCAGCAGTGACAGAGAAACTAACTATGGCTACACCTTC.

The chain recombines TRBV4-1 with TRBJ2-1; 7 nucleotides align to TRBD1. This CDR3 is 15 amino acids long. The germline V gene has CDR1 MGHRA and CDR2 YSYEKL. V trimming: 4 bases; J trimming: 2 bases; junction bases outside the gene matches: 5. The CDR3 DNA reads TGCGCCAGCAGCCCAACCGGGACAGCCTACAATGAGCAGTTCTTC. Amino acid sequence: CASSPTGTAYNEQFF.

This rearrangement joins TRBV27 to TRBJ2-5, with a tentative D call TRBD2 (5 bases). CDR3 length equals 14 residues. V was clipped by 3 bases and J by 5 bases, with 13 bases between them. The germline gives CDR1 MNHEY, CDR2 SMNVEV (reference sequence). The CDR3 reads CASSFRTGWETQYF. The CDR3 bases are TGTGCCAGCAGTTTTCGCACGGGGTGGGAGACCCAGTACTTC.

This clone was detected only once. CDR3 bases: TGTGCCAGCACCCAGGGTAGGGCGAACACCGGGGAGCTGTTTTTT. Residues: CASTQGRANTGELFF. This chain uses TRBV28 with TRBJ2-2; TRBD1 is a possible D gene (5 bases). Deletions cut 7 bases from V and 0 bases from J, with 12 bases between. Germline-derived CDR1 and CDR2 are MDHEN and SYDVKM. This CDR3 comprises 15 residues.

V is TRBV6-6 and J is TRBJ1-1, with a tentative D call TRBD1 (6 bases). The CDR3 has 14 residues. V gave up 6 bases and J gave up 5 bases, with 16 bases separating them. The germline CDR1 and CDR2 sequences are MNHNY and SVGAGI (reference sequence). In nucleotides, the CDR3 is TGTGCCAGCAGCCGTGGGGGGGCAGGGACTGAAGCTTTCTTT. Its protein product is CASSRGGAGTEAFF.

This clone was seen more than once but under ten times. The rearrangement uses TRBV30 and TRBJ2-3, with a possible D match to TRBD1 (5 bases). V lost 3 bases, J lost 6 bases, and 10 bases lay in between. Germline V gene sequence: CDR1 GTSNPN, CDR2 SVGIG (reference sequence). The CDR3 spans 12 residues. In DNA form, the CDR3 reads TGTGCCTGGAGCTGGGGCGGTGATACGCAGTATTTT. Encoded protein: CAWSWGGDTQYF.

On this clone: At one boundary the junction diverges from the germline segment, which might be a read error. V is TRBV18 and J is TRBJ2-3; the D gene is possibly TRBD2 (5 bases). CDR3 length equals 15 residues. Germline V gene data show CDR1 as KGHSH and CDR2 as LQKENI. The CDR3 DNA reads TGTGCCAGCTCACCAGTCTGGTCTAGCACCGATACGCAGTATTTT. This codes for CASSPVWSSTDTQYF.

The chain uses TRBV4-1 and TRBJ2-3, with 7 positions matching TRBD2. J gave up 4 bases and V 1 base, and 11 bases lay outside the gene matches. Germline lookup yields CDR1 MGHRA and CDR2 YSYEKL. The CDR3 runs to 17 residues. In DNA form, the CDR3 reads TGCGCCAGCAGCCAAGGAGGCCCGGGGGGACCCGCAGATACGCAGTATTTT. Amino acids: CASSQGGPGGPADTQYF.

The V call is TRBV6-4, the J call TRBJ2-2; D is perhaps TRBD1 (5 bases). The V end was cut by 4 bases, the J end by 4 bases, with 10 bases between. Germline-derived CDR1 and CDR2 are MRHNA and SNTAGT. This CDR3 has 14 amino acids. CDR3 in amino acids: CASSADDSTGELFF. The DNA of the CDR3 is TGTGCCAGCAGTGCCGACGACAGCACCGGGGAGCTGTTTTTT.

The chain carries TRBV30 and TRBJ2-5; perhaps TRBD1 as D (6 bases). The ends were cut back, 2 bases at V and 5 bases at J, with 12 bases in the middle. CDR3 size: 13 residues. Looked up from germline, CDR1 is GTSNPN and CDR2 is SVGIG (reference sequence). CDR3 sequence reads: CAWSHRVGETQYF. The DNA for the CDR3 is TGTGCCTGGAGTCACAGGGTTGGCGAGACCCAGTACTTC.

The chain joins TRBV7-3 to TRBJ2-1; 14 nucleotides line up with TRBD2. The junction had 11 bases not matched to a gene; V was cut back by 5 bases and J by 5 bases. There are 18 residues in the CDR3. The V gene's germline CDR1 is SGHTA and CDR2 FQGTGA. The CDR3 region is CASSPRLAGGLGDNEQFF. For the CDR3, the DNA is TGTGCCAGCAGCCCCCGACTAGCGGGGGGGCTGGGCGACAATGAGCAGTTCTTC.

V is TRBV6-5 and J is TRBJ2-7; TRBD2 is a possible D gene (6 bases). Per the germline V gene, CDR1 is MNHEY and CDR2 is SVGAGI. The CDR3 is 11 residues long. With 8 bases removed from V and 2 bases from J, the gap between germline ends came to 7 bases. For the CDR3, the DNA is TGTGCCAGCTCGGGGGCCTACGAGCAGTACTTC. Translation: CASSGAYEQYF.

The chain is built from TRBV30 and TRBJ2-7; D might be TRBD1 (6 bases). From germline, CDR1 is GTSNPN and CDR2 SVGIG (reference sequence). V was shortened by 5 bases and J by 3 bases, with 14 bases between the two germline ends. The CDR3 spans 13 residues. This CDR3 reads CAWETGHIYEQYF. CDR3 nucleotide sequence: TGTGCCTGGGAGACGGGACACATCTACGAGCAGTACTTC.

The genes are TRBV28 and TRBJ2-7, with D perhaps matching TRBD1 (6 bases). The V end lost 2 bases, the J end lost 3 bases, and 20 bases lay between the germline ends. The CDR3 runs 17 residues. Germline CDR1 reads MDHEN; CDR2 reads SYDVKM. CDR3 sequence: CASSLGGLRAENYEQYF. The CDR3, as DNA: TGTGCCAGCAGTTTAGGGGGCCTTCGGGCAGAGAACTACGAGCAGTACTTC.

The CDR3 DNA reads as TGTGCCAGCAGCACTACAGGGTGGATAAGCTACGAGCAGTACTTC. As protein: CASSTTGWISYEQYF. This chain uses TRBV28 with TRBJ2-5, with a possible D match to TRBD1 (6 bases). The J call is uncertain, as TRBJ2-7 better fits the DNA end. Per germline, CDR1 MDHEN and CDR2 SYDVKM. The CDR3 is 15 residues long.

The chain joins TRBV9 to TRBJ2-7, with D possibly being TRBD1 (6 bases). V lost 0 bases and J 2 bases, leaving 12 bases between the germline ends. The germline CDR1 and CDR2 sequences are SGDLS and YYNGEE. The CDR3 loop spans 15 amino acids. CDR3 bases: TGTGCCAGCAGCGTAGAGGGGGATGGGGCCTACGAGCAGTACTTC. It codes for CASSVEGDGAYEQYF.

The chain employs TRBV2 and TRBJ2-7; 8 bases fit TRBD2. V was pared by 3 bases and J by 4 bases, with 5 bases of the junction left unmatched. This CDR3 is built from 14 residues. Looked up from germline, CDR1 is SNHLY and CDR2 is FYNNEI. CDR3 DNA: TGTGCCAGCAGTGAGGCGGGAGGCTCTTACGAGCAGTACTTC. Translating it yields CASSEAGGSYEQYF. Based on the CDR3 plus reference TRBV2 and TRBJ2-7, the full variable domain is EPEVTQTPSHQVTQMGQEVILRCVPISNHLYFYWYRQILGQKVEFLVSFYNNEISEKSEIFDDQFSVERPDGSNFTLKIRSTKLEDSAMYFCASSEAGGSYEQYFGPGTRLTVT.

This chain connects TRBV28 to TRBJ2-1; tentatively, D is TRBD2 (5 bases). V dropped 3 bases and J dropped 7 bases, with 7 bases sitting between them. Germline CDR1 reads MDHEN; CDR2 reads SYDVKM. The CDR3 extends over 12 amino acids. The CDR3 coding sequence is TGTGCCAGCAGTTTTTGGGAGAATGAGCAGTTCTTC. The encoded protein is CASSFWENEQFF.

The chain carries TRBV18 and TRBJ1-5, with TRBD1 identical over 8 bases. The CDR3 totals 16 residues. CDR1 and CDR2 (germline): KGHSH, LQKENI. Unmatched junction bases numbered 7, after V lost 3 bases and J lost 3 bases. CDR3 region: CASSPPGQVPNQPQHF. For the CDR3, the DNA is TGTGCCAGCTCACCCCCGGGACAGGTACCCAATCAGCCCCAGCATTTT.

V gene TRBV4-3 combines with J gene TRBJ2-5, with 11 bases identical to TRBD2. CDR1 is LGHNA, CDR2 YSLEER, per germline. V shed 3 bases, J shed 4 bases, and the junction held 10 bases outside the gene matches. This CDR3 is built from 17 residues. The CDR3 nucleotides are TGCGCCAGCAGCCAGAGACTAGCGGGGTCTCGTGGAGAGACCCAGTACTTC. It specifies CASSQRLAGSRGETQYF.

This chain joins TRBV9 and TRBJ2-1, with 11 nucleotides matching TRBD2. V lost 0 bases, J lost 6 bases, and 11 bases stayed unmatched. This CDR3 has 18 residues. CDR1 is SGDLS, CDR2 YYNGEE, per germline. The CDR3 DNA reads TGTGCCAGCAGCGTAGGGCCCACCCCCGGGACTAGCGGCAATGAGCAGTTCTTC. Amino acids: CASSVGPTPGTSGNEQFF.

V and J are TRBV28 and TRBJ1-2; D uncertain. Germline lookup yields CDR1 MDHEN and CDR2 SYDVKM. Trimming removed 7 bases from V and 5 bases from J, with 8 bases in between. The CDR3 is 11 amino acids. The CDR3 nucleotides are TGTGCCAGCATCGGGGAATATGGCTACACCTTC. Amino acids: CASIGEYGYTF.

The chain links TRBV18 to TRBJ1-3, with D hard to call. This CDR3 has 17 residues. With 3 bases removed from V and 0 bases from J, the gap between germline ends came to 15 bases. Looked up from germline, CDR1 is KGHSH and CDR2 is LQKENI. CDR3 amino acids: CASSPRLVANSGNTIYF. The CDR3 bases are TGTGCCAGCTCACCCCGCTTGGTGGCCAACTCTGGAAACACCATATATTTT.

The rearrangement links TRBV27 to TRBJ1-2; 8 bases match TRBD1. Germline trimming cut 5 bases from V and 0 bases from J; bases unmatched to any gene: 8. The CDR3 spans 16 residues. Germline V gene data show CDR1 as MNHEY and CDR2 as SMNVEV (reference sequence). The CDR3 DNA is TGTGCCAGCAGTACCCTACCGGACAGGGCTAACTATGGCTACACCTTC. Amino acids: CASSTLPDRANYGYTF.

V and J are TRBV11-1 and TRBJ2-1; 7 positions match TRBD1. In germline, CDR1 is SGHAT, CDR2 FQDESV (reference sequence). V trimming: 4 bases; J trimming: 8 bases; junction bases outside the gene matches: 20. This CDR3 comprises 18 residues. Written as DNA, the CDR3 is TGTGCCAGCAGCTGGGAAGTCAGGGGGACCCCCGTGCTCTATGAGCAGTTCTTC. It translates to CASSWEVRGTPVLYEQFF.

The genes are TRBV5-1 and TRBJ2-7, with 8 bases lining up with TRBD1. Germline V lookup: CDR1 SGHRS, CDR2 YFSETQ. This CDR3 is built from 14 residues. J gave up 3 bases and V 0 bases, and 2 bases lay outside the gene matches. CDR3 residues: CASSLVGTGYEQYF. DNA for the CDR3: TGCGCCAGCAGCTTGGTTGGGACAGGCTACGAGCAGTACTTC.

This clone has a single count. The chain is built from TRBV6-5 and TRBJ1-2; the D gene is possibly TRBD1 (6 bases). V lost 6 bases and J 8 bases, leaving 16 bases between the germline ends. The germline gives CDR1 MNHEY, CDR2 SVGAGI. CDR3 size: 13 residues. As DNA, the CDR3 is TGTGCCAGCAGCCCCGGGACATCTTTCGGCTACACCTTC. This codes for CASSPGTSFGYTF.